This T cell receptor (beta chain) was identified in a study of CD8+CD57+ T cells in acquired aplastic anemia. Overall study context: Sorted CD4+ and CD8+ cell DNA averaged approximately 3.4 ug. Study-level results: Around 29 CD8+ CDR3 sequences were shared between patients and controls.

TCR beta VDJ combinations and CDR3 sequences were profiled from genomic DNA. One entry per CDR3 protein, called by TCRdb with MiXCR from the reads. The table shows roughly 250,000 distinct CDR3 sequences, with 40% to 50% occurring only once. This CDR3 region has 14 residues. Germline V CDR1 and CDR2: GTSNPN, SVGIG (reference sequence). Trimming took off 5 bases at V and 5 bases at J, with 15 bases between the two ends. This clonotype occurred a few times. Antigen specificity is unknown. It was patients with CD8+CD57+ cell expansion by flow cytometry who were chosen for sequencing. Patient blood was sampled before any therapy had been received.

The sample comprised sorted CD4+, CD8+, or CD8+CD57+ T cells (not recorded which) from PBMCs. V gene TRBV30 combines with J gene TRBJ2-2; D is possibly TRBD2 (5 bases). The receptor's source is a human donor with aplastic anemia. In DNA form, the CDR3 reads TGTGCCTGGGGAGGCCGGGGATGGACCGGGGAGCTGTTTTTT. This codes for CAWGGRGWTGELFF.